This T cell receptor beta chain was found in a study of blood T cell repertoires in COVID-19. The wider study: Acute and convalescent COVID-19 specimens originated in the United States, Italy and Spain. Nucleic acid was either cDNA or gDNA, and it came from T cells, B-cell-depleted T cells, or PBMCs.

In the original processing: Amplification with reference gene primers provided the estimates of nucleated cell counts. Generated by immunoSEQ multiplex PCR, the TCRdb table keeps only in-frame clones and is missing some. V, J and clone size were drawn from that table, and D and trimming were deduced from the DNA. The sample yields 200,000 or so clones, more than 75% seen once. The sequence was obtained from a man aged 50-60 years with acute or convalescent COVID-19. Sequences were obtained from peripheral blood.

The DNA for the CDR3 is TGTGCCAGCATTTCTTTGGGGGGTAATAACTATGGCTACACCTTC. Translation gives CASISLGGNNYGYTF. V and J are TRBV6-5 and TRBJ1-2; D possibly corresponds to TRBD1 (5 bases). This CDR3 region has 15 residues. Germline-derived CDR1 and CDR2 are MNHEY and SVGAGI. V dropped 7 bases and J dropped 1 base, with 16 bases sitting between them.